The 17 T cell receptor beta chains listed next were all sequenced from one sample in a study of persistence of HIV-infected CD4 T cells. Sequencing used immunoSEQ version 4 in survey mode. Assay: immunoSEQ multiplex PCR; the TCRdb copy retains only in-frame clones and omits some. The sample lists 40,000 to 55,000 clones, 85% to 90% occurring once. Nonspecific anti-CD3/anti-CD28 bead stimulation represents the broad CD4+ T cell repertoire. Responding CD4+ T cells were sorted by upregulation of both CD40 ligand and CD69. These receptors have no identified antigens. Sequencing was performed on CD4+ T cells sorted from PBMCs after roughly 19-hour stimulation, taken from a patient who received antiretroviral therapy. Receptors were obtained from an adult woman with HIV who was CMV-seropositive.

CDR3 coding DNA: TGTGCCACCAGCATCGGGGAGACGGGCTCTGGAAACACCATATATTTT. Translation gives CATSIGETGSGNTIYF. The chain carries TRBV15 and TRBJ1-3; D call uncertain. CDR3 length equals 16 residues. Germline V CDR1 and CDR2: LNHNV, YYDKDF (reference sequence). The ends were cut back, 4 bases at V and 0 bases at J, with 13 bases in the middle. The whole variable domain, filled in from reference TRBV15 and TRBJ1-3, reads DAMVIQNPRYQVTQFGKPVTLSCSQTLNHNVMYWYQQKSSQAPKLLFHYYDKDFNNEADTPDNFQSRRPNTSFCFLDIRSPGLGDTAMYLCATSIGETGSGNTIYFGEGSWLTVV.

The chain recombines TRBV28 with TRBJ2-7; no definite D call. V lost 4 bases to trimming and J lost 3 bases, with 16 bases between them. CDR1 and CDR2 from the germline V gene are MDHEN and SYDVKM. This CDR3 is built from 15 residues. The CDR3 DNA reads TGTGCCAGCAGTTCCCCCCCCTTGACACACTACGAGCAGTACTTC. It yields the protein CASSSPPLTHYEQYF.

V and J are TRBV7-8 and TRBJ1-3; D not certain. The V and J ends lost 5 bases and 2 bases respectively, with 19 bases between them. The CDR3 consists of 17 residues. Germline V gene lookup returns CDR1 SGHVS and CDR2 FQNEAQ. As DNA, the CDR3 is TGTGCCAGCAGCCTCCAGCGGCGGCTGAGCCCTGGAAACACCATATATTTT. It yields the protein CASSLQRRLSPGNTIYF. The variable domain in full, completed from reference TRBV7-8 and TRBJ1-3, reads GAGVSQSPRYKVAKRGQDVALRCDPISGHVSLFWYQQALGQGPEFLTYFQNEAQLDKSGLPSDRFFAERPEGSVSTLKIQRTQQEDSAVYLCASSLQRRLSPGNTIYFGEGSWLTVV.

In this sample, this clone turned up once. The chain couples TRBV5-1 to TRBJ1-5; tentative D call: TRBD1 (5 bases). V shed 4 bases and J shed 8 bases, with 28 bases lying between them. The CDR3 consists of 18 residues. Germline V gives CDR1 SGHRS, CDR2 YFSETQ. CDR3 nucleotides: TGCGCCAGCAGCCGCTTCGCCACTGGGACGGTCCCTTCGGAGCCCCAGCATTTT. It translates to CASSRFATGTVPSEPQHF. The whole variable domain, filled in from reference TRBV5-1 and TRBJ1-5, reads KAGVTQTPRYLIKTRGQQVTLSCSPISGHRSVSWYQQTPGQGLQFLFEYFSETQRNKGNFPGRFSGRQFSNSRSEMNVSTLELGDSALYLCASSRFATGTVPSEPQHFGDGTRLSIL.

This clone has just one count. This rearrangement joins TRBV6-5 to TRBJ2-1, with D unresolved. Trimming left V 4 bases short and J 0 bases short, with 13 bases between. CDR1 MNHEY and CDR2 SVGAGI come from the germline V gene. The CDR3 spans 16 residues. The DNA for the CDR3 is TGTGCCAGCAGTTCCCCCAGACCCGGCTCCTACAATGAGCAGTTCTTC. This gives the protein CASSSPRPGSYNEQFF.

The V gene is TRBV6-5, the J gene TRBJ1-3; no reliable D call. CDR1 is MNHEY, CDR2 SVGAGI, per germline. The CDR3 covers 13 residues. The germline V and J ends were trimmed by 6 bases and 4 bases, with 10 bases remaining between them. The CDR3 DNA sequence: TGTGCCAGCAGGAGTGGTCCGGGAAACACCATATATTTT. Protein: CASRSGPGNTIYF.

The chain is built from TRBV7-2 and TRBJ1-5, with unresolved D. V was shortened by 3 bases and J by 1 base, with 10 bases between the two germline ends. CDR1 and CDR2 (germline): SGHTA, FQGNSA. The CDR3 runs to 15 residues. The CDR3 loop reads CASSFGGSSNQPQHF. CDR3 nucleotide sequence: TGTGCCAGCAGCTTCGGAGGGTCGAGCAATCAGCCCCAGCATTTT.

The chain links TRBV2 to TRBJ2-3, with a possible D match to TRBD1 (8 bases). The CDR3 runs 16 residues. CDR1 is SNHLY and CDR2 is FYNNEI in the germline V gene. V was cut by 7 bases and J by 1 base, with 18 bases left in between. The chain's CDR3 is CASKSPTGGGTDTQYF. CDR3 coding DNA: TGTGCCAGCAAGAGCCCCACAGGGGGGGGCACAGATACGCAGTATTTT. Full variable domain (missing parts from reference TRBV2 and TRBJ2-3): EPEVTQTPSHQVTQMGQEVILRCVPISNHLYFYWYRQILGQKVEFLVSFYNNEISEKSEIFDDQFSVERPDGSNFTLKIRSTKLEDSAMYFCASKSPTGGGTDTQYFGPGTRLTVL.

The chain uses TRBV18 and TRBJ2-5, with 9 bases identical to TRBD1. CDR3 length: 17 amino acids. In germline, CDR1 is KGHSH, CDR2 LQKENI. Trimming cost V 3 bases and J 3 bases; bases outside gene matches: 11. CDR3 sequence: CASSPRLTQGAKETQYF. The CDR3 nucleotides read TGTGCCAGCTCACCCCGCTTAACACAGGGGGCGAAAGAGACCCAGTACTTC.

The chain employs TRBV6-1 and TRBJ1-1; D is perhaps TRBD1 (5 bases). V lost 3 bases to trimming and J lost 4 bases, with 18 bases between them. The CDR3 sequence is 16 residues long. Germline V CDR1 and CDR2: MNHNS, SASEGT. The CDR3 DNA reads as TGTGCCAGCAGTGATTTTAAAAGGGGTTTGGGCACTGAAGCTTTCTTT. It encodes CASSDFKRGLGTEAFF.

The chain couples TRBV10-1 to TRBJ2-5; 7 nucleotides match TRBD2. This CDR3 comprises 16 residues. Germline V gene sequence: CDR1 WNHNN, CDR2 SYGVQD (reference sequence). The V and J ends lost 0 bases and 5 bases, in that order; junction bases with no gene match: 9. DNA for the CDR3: TGCGCCAGCAGTGAGTCAGCGGGAATTTCGCGGGAGACCCAGTACTTC. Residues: CASSESAGISRETQYF.

CDR3 nucleotide sequence: TGTGCCAGCAGCCCTACAGGTCGGGCTGAAGCTTTCTTT. It encodes CASSPTGRAEAFF. The V and J genes are TRBV9 and TRBJ1-1; D possibly corresponds to TRBD1 (5 bases). Germline lookup yields CDR1 SGDLS and CDR2 YYNGEE. The CDR3 runs to 13 residues. Trimming pared 4 bases from V and 6 bases from J, leaving 13 bases between.

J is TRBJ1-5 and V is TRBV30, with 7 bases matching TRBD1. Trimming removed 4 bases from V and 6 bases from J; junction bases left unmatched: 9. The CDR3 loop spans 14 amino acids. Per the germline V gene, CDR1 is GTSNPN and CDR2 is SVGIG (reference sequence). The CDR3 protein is CAWNSDRVGQPQHF. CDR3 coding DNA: TGTGCCTGGAATTCCGACAGGGTCGGTCAGCCCCAGCATTTT.

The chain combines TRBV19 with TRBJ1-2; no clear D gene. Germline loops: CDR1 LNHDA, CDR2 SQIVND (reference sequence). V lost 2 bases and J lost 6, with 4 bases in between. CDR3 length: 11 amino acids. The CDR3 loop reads CASSILHGYTF. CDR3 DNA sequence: TGTGCCAGTAGTATACTGCATGGCTACACCTTC.

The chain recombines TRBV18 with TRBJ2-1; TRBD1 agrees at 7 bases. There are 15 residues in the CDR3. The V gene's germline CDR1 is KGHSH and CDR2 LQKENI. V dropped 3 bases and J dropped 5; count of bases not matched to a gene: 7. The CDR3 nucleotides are TGTGCCAGCTCACCTACAGGGGCCCTAAACAATGAGCAGTTCTTC. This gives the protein CASSPTGALNNEQFF.

CDR3 nucleotides: TGCGCCAGCAGTCAATCGCCCGGGACAGGGTGGGAGACCCAGTACTTC. It is translated as CASSQSPGTGWETQYF. The V call is TRBV23-1, the J call TRBJ2-5; TRBD1 aligns across 9 bases. TRBV23-1 belongs to the ORF category, with a function that is uncertain. V lost 0 bases to trimming and J lost 5 bases; unmatched junction nucleotides: 7. CDR3 size: 16 residues.

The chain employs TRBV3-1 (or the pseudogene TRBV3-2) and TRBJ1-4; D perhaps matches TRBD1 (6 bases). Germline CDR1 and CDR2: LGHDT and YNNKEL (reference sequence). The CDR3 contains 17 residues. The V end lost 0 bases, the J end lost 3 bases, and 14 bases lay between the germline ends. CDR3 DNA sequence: TGTGCCAGCAGCCAAGAGCCACAGGGATGGGCTAATGAAAAACTGTTTTTT. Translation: CASSQEPQGWANEKLFF.